The 20 T cell receptor beta chains in this list originate from one sample, sequenced in a study of cytomegalovirus exposure and HLA in healthy donors. Both 60 Vbeta primers and 13 Jbeta primers went into the PCR. Assay used: immunoSEQ multiplex PCR; TCRdb lists only in-frame clones, some missing. The repertoire has about 150,000 clones, approximately 73% of them found once; the top ten carry more than 9%. Sequences were obtained from PBMCs. The receptors were sampled from a man aged 30 to 45 in good health and CMV-seropositive.

This clone was recorded once. V usage is TRBV18 and J usage is TRBJ2-2; a possible D gene is TRBD1 (6 bases). CDR1 is KGHSH, CDR2 LQKENI, per germline. Trimming took 1 base from V and 4 from J, leaving 13 bases between them. This CDR3 is built from 16 residues. CDR3 bases: TGTGCCAGCTCACCACAAAAACAGGGTTTCACCGGGGAGCTGTTTTTT. Encoded protein: CASSPQKQGFTGELFF.

The rearrangement joins TRBV19 to TRBJ2-5; no definite D call. The J call is uncertain, as TRBJ2-7 better fits the DNA end. Per germline, CDR1 LNHDA and CDR2 SQIVND (reference sequence). The CDR3 is 13 amino acids. The DNA of the CDR3 is TGTGCCAGTAGTATGAATCGAGGAACCGAGCAGTACTTC. Amino acids: CASSMNRGTEQYF.

This chain connects TRBV28 to TRBJ2-7; 8 bases match TRBD1. Germline V gives CDR1 MDHEN, CDR2 SYDVKM. This CDR3 is 15 amino acids long. After removal of 5 bases from V and 5 bases from J, the junction contained 11 bases not matched to a gene. CDR3 residues: CASSIGQGTGNEQYF. CDR3 DNA sequence: TGTGCCAGCAGTATCGGACAGGGTACTGGAAACGAGCAGTACTTC. Full variable domain (rest looked up from reference TRBV28 and TRBJ2-7): DVKVTQSSRYLVKRTGEKVFLECVQDMDHENMFWYRQDPGLGLRLIYFSYDVKMKEKGDIPEGYSVSREKKERFSLILESASTNQTSMYLCASSIGQGTGNEQYFGPGTRLTVT.

J is TRBJ1-3 and V is TRBV5-4; possibly TRBD1 for D (6 bases). This CDR3 spans 15 amino acids. From germline, CDR1 is SGHNT and CDR2 YYREEE (reference sequence). Deletions cut 4 bases from V and 1 base from J, with 12 bases between. The CDR3 region is CASSRQDTSGNTIYF. In DNA, the CDR3 is TGTGCCAGCAGCCGACAGGACACTTCTGGAAACACCATATATTTT.

This chain links TRBV4-1 with TRBJ2-3; TRBD2 matches 12 bases. The CDR3 consists of 17 residues. V trimming: 4 bases; J trimming: 0 bases; junction bases outside the gene matches: 5. The germline gives CDR1 MGHRA, CDR2 YSYEKL. CDR3 protein: CASSRYGTSGSTDTQYF. Here the CDR3 DNA reads TGCGCCAGCAGCCGGTACGGGACTAGCGGGAGCACAGATACGCAGTATTTT.

This clone was detected only a few times. The chain combines TRBV6-1 with TRBJ1-3; possible D gene TRBD1, 5 bases. This CDR3 region has 12 residues. Germline V gene lookup returns CDR1 MNHNS and CDR2 SASEGT. The V end was cut by 5 bases, the J end by 12 bases, with 14 bases between. The CDR3 bases are TGTGCCAGCAGTAACGGGGGGAGAGACATATATTTT. Its translation: CASSNGGRDIYF.

V gene TRBV7-9 combines with J gene TRBJ1-5; D uncertain. Germline-derived CDR1 and CDR2 are SEHNR and FQNEAQ (reference sequence). The ends were cut back, 0 bases at V and 0 bases at J, with 12 bases in the middle. This CDR3 has 17 amino acids. CDR3 sequence reads: CASSLATGMYSNQPQHF. CDR3 DNA sequence: TGTGCCAGCAGCTTAGCGACGGGGATGTATAGCAATCAGCCCCAGCATTTT.

The table lists this clone with a few counts. The chain recombines TRBV4-1 with TRBJ2-2; TRBD2 might be the D (6 bases). The V end was cut by 2 bases, the J end by 7 bases, with 11 bases between. The germline gives CDR1 MGHRA, CDR2 YSYEKL. This CDR3 is built from 14 residues. This CDR3 reads CASSQSGVVGELFF. In DNA form, the CDR3 reads TGCGCCAGCAGCCAATCGGGGGTCGTCGGGGAGCTGTTTTTT.

This clone has just a few counts. V usage is TRBV4-2 and J usage is TRBJ2-4, with 8 bases aligning to TRBD2. This CDR3 is built from 16 residues. Trimming at V came to 0 bases and at J to 4 bases, leaving 5 bases not matched to a gene. CDR1 LGHNA and CDR2 YNFKEQ come from the germline V gene. CDR3 amino acids: CASSQEGTGGKNIQYF. CDR3 nucleotide sequence: TGTGCCAGCAGCCAAGAAGGAACGGGAGGGAAAAACATTCAGTACTTC.

The rearrangement joins TRBV7-3 to TRBJ1-4; no firm D call. Germline V gene lookup returns CDR1 SGHTA and CDR2 FQGTGA. Trimming cost V 5 bases and J 0 bases, with 10 bases left between them. CDR3 size: 15 residues. The CDR3 sequence is CASSPLGATNEKLFF. The CDR3 DNA follows: TGTGCCAGCAGCCCTTTGGGAGCAACTAATGAAAAACTGTTTTTT.

This clone was counted between two and nine times. The chain carries TRBV21-1 and TRBJ2-1; the table's D call TRBD2 went unverified against the DNA. TRBV21-1 is classified as a pseudogene. The CDR3 extends over 14 amino acids. This CDR3 reads CASSKPTRTNEQFF. Written as DNA, the CDR3 is TGTGCCAGCAGCAAACCCACTAGAACCAATGAGCAGTTCTTC.

This chain links TRBV18 with TRBJ1-1; D is unclear. Between the trimmed V and J ends, which lost 2 bases and 0 bases, there was a span of 10 bases. CDR3 size: 15 residues. Germline V lookup: CDR1 KGHSH, CDR2 LQKENI. Written as DNA, the CDR3 is TGTGCCAGCTCACCAGACTGGCGCGTGAACACTGAAGCTTTCTTT. It specifies CASSPDWRVNTEAFF.

Only a few counts were recorded for this clone. The chain carries TRBV6-1 and TRBJ1-1; no definite D call. The CDR3 consists of 15 residues. Between the trimmed V and J ends, which lost 0 bases and 3 bases, there was a span of 11 bases. Germline V gives CDR1 MNHNS, CDR2 SASEGT. CDR3 protein: CASSEARGLDTEAFF. The CDR3 DNA is TGTGCCAGCAGTGAAGCGCGCGGGCTGGACACTGAAGCTTTCTTT.

In this sample, this clone turned up a few times. Other DNA sequences of this sample code for an identical CDR3. This chain links TRBV6-1 with TRBJ1-5, with 8 bases aligning to TRBD1. In germline, CDR1 is MNHNS, CDR2 SASEGT. Trimming cost V 2 bases and J 2 bases; bases outside gene matches: 5. This CDR3 spans 16 amino acids. CDR3: CASSEWKGQGNQPQHF. The CDR3 DNA reads as TGTGCCAGCAGTGAATGGAAGGGACAGGGCAATCAGCCCCAGCATTTT.

V and J are TRBV28 and TRBJ2-3; 13 bases line up with TRBD2. Trimming took 5 bases from V and 6 from J; bases not matched to a gene: 5. In germline, CDR1 is MDHEN, CDR2 SYDVKM. The CDR3 covers 15 residues. CDR3 loop: CASSPTSGRMDTQYF. CDR3 coding DNA: TGTGCCAGCAGTCCGACTAGCGGGAGGATGGATACGCAGTATTTT.

The V and J genes are TRBV19 and TRBJ2-2; 7 nucleotides line up with TRBD2. Germline V CDR1 and CDR2: LNHDA, SQIVND (reference sequence). The CDR3 extends over 15 amino acids. Unmatched junction bases numbered 6, after V lost 4 bases and J lost 4 bases. CDR3 in DNA: TGTGCCAGTAGTAGGGACTACAGGTCCACCGGGGAGCTGTTTTTT. Its translation: CASSRDYRSTGELFF.

This clone was observed a handful of times. The rearrangement joins TRBV6-1 to TRBJ1-5; possible D gene TRBD1, 6 bases. Germline V CDR1 and CDR2: MNHNS, SASEGT. V was clipped by 1 base and J by 3 bases, with 10 bases between them. The CDR3 runs 15 residues. The CDR3, as DNA: TGTGCCAGCAGTGAAGACGACAGGAACAATCAGCCCCAGCATTTT. Translating gives CASSEDDRNNQPQHF.

The chain combines TRBV10-3 with TRBJ1-2; a weak D match, TRBD1 (6 bases). Germline-derived CDR1 and CDR2 are ENHRY and SYGVKD. V lost 0 bases to trimming and J lost 3 bases, with 8 bases between them. This CDR3 is built from 14 residues. The CDR3 nucleotides read TGTGCCATCAGTGAGTCGGGGGCCGACTATGGCTACACCTTC. Amino acids: CAISESGADYGYTF.

The chain has TRBV5-1 and TRBJ2-2; 9 nucleotides agree with TRBD2. The CDR3 sequence is 17 residues long. Germline loops: CDR1 SGHRS, CDR2 YFSETQ. The V and J ends lost 0 bases and 6 bases, in that order; junction bases with no gene match: 9. The DNA for the CDR3 is TGCGCCAGCAGCTTGGCTAGGGGCCTAGCGGGACCCGGGGAGCTGTTTTTT. Amino acid sequence: CASSLARGLAGPGELFF. The full variable domain, completed using reference TRBV5-1 and TRBJ2-2, is KAGVTQTPRYLIKTRGQQVTLSCSPISGHRSVSWYQQTPGQGLQFLFEYFSETQRNKGNFPGRFSGRQFSNSRSEMNVSTLELGDSALYLCASSLARGLAGPGELFFGEGSRLTVL.

The chain carries TRBV28 and TRBJ2-5, with 9 nucleotides matching TRBD1. The J call may be wrong; the DNA end is better matched by TRBJ2-7. Germline CDR1 reads MDHEN; CDR2 reads SYDVKM. This CDR3 comprises 15 residues. As DNA, the CDR3 is TGTGCCAGCAGTGTGCCGGGACAGGGTACCTACGAGCAGTACTTC. It encodes CASSVPGQGTYEQYF.